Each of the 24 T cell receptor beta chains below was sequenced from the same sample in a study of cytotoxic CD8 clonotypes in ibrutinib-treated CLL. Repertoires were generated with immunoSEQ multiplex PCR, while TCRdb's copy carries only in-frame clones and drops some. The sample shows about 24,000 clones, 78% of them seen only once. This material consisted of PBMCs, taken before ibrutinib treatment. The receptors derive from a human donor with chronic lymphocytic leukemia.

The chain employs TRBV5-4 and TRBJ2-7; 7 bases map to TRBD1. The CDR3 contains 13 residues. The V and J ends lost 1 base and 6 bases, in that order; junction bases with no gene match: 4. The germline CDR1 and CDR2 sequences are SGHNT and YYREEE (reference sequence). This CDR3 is CASSLKGALEQYF. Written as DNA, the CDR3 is TGTGCCAGCAGCTTGAAGGGGGCTCTCGAGCAGTACTTC.

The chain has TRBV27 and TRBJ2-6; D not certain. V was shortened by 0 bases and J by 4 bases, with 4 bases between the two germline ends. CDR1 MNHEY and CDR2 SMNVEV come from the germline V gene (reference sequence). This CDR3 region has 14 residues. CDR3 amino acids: CASSLSMGANVLTF. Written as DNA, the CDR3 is TGTGCCAGCAGTTTATCGATGGGGGCCAACGTCCTGACTTTC.

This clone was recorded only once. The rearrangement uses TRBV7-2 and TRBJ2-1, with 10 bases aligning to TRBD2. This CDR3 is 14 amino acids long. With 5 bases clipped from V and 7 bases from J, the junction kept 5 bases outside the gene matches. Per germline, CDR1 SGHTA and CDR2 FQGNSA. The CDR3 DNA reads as TGTGCCAGCAGCATGAGTAGCGGGAGGAATGAGCAGTTCTTC. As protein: CASSMSSGRNEQFF.

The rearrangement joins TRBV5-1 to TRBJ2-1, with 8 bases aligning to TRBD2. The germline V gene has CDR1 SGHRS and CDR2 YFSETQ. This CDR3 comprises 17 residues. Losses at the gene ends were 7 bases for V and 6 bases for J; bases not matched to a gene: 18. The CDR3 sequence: CASRSTSGLHPGNEQFF. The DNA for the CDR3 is TGCGCCAGCCGCAGTACTAGCGGCCTACACCCGGGCAATGAGCAGTTCTTC.

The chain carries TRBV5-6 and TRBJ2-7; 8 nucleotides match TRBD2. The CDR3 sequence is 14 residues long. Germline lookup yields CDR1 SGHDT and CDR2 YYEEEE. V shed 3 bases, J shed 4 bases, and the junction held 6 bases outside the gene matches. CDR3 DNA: TGTGCCAGCAGCTACAGCGGGAGTAGATACGAGCAGTACTTC. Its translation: CASSYSGSRYEQYF.

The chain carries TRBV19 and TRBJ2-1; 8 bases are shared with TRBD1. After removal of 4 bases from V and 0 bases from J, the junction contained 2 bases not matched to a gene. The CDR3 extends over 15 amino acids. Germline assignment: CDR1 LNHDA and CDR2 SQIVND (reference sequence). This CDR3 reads CASSKTGGSYNEQFF. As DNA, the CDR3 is TGTGCCAGTAGTAAAACAGGGGGCTCCTACAATGAGCAGTTCTTC.

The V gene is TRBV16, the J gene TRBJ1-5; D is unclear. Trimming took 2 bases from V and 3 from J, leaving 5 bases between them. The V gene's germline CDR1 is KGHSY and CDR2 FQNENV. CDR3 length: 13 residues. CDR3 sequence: CASSQEFNQPQHF. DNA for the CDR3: TGTGCCAGCAGCCAAGAATTCAATCAGCCCCAGCATTTT.

The CDR3 DNA sequence: TGTGCCAGCAGCCCGGACTGGGTATCTACACAGCAGTACTTC. Amino acid sequence: CASSPDWVSTQQYF. The V call is TRBV7-2, the J call TRBJ2-7; weak D call: TRBD2 (5 bases). Germline CDR1 reads SGHTA; CDR2 reads FQGNSA. CDR3 size: 14 residues. The V end lost 5 bases, the J end lost 8 bases, and 19 bases lay between the germline ends.

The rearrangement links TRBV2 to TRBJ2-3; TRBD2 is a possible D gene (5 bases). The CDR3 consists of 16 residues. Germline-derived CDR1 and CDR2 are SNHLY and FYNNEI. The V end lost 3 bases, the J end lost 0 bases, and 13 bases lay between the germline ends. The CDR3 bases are TGTGCCAGCAGTGAGTGGAACGGGGTCAGCACAGATACGCAGTATTTT. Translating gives CASSEWNGVSTDTQYF.

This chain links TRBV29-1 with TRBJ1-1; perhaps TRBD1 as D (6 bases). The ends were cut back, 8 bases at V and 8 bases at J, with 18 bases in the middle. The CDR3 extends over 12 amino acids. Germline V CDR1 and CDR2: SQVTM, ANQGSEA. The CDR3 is CSSRDNRPEAFF. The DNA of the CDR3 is TGCAGCTCCCGGGACAATCGCCCGGAAGCTTTCTTT. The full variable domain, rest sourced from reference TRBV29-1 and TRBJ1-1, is SAVISQKPSRDICQRGTSLTIQCQVDSQVTMMFWYRQQPGQSLTLIATANQGSEATYESGFVIDKFPISRPNLTFSTLTVSNMSPEDSSIYLCSSRDNRPEAFFGQGTRLTVV.

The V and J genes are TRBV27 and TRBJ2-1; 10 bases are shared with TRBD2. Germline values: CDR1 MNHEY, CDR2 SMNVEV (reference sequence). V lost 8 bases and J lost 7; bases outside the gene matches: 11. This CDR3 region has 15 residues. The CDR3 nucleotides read TGTGCCAGCGGGCGGGTAGCGGGAGGAATGAATGAGCAGTTCTTC. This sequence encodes CASGRVAGGMNEQFF.

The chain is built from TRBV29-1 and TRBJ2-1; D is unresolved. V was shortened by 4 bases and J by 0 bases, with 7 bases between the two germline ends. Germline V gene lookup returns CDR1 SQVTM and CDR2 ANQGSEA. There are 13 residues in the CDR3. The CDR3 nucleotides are TGCAGCGTTGCGCGGAGCTCCTACAATGAGCAGTTCTTC. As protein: CSVARSSYNEQFF.

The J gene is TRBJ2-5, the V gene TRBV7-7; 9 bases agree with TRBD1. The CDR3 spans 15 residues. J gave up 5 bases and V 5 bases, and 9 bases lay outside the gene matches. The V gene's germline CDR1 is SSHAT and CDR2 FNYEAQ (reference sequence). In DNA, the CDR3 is TGTGCCAGCAGCACTTTGACAGGGGGAGGCGAGACCCAGTACTTC. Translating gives CASSTLTGGGETQYF.

The CDR3 coding sequence is TGTGCCAGCAGTTACGATTTGTCTCAGCCCGCAGTCTACACCTTC. It translates to CASSYDLSQPAVYTF. The chain links TRBV6-6 to TRBJ1-2, with D uncertain. CDR3 length: 15 residues. The V gene's germline CDR1 is MNHNY and CDR2 SVGAGI (reference sequence). Trimming removed 2 bases at V and 10 bases at J, with 20 bases between.

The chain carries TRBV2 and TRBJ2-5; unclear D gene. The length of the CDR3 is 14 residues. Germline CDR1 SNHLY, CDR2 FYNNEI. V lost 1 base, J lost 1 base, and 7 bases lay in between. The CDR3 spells CASSEVAAQETQYF. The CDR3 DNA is TGTGCCAGCAGTGAAGTGGCAGCCCAAGAGACCCAGTACTTC. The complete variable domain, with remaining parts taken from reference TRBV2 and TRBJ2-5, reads EPEVTQTPSHQVTQMGQEVILRCVPISNHLYFYWYRQILGQKVEFLVSFYNNEISEKSEIFDDQFSVERPDGSNFTLKIRSTKLEDSAMYFCASSEVAAQETQYFGPGTRLLVL.

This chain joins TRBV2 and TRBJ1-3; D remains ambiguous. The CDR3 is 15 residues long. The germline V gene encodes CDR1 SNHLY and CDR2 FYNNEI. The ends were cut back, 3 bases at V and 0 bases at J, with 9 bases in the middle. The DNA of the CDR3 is TGTGCCAGCAGTGACGTTTCCTTCTCTGGAAACACCATATATTTT. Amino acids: CASSDVSFSGNTIYF.

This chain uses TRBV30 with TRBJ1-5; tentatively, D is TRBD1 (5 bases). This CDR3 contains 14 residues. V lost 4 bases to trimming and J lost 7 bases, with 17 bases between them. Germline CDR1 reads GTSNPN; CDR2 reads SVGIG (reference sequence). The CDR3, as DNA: TGTGCCTGGACAGAAAGCCCAGCAGGGCAGCCCCAGCATTTT. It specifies CAWTESPAGQPQHF. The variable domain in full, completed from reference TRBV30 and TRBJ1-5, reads SQTIHQWPATLVQPVGSPLSLECTVEGTSNPNLYWYRQAAGRGLQLLFYSVGIGQISSEVPQNLSASRPQDRQFILSSKKLLLSDSGFYLCAWTESPAGQPQHFGDGTRLSIL.

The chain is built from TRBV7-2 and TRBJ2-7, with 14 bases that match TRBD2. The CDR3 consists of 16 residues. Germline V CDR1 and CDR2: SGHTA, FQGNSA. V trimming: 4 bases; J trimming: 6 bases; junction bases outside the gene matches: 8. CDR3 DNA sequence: TGTGCCAGCAGCTCTGGACTAGCGGGGGGAATGGGCGAGCAGTACTTC. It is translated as CASSSGLAGGMGEQYF.

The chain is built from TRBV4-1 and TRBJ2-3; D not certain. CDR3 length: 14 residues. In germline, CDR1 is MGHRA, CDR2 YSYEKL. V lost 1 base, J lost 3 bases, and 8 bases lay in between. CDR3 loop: CASSQVGVTDTQYF. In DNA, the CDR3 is TGCGCCAGCAGCCAAGTTGGAGTGACAGATACGCAGTATTTT.

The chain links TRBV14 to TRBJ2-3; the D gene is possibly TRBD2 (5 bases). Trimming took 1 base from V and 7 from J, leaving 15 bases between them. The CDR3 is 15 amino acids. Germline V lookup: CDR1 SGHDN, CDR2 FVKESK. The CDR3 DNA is TGTGCCAGCAGCCAAGTCGCGGGCAGAACGAATACGCAGTATTTT. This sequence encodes CASSQVAGRTNTQYF.

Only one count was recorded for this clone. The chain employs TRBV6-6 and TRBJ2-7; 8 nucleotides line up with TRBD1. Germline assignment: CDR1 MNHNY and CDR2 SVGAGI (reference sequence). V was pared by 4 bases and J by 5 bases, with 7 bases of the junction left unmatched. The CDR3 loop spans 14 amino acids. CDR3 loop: CASSFRDRFNEQYF. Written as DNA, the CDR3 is TGTGCCAGCAGTTTTCGGGACAGGTTTAACGAGCAGTACTTC.

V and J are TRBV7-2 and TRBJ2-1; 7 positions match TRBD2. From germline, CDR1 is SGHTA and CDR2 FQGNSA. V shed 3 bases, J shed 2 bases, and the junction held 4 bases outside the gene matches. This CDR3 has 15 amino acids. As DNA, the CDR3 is TGTGCCAGCAGCTTTAGCGGGCCCGCCTACAATGAGCAGTTCTTC. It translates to CASSFSGPAYNEQFF.

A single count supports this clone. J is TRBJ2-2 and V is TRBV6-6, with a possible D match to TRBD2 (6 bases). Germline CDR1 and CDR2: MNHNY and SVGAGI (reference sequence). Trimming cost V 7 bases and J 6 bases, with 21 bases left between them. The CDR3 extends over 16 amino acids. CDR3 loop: CASTLVGDLPAGELFF. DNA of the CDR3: TGTGCCAGCACACTAGTGGGGGACTTACCAGCCGGGGAGCTGTTTTTT.

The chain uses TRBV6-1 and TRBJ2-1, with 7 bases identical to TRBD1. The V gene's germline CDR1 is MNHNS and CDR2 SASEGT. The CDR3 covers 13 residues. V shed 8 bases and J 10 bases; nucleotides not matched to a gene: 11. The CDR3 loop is CASGPTGVGEQFF. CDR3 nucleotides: TGTGCCAGCGGACCAACAGGGGTCGGGGAGCAGTTCTTC.